The 13 T cell receptor beta chains given below trace back to one sample, sequenced in a study of blood T cell repertoires in COVID-19. Repertoires were generated with immunoSEQ multiplex PCR, while TCRdb's copy carries only in-frame clones and drops some. This table holds 390,000 or so clones, approximately 87% found once. Sequencing input: PBMCs or T cells enriched from blood (not recorded which). The receptors originated from a woman in her forties or fifties who had recovered from COVID-19.

The chain employs TRBV18 and TRBJ1-4; 7 bases are shared with TRBD1. Germline CDR1 KGHSH, CDR2 LQKENI. The CDR3 spans 15 residues. The trim removed 2 bases at V and 3 bases at J, leaving 3 bases unmatched. The CDR3 protein is CASSPNRGPNEKLFF. For the CDR3, the DNA is TGTGCCAGCTCACCAAACAGGGGCCCTAATGAAAAACTGTTTTTT.

V usage is TRBV18 and J usage is TRBJ2-1; D is perhaps TRBD1 (5 bases). Trimming cost V 5 bases and J 4 bases, with 9 bases left between them. This CDR3 comprises 13 residues. Germline loops: CDR1 KGHSH, CDR2 LQKENI. The DNA of the CDR3 is TGTGCCAGCTCAGATAGGGGTTACAATGAGCAGTTCTTC. This codes for CASSDRGYNEQFF.

This chain links TRBV7-9 with TRBJ2-5; a weak D match, TRBD1 (6 bases). The V end was cut by 8 bases, the J end by 4 bases, with 17 bases between. Per germline, CDR1 SEHNR and CDR2 FQNEAQ (reference sequence). CDR3 length: 14 residues. The CDR3 DNA reads as TGTGCCAGCTCAAGGGGGACCCAGAGAGAGACCCAGTACTTC. Protein sequence: CASSRGTQRETQYF.

The chain couples TRBV19 to TRBJ1-2, with 7 nucleotides matching TRBD1. Germline lookup yields CDR1 LNHDA and CDR2 SQIVND (reference sequence). The CDR3 covers 15 residues. V was clipped by 5 bases and J by 2 bases; unmatched bases: 8. In DNA form, the CDR3 reads TGTGCCAGTAGTTCATCCTCGACAGGGAACTATGGCTACACCTTC. Amino acid sequence: CASSSSSTGNYGYTF.

The chain couples TRBV29-1 to TRBJ1-1; D might be TRBD1 (5 bases). The CDR3 spans 13 residues. The V and J ends lost 6 bases and 0 bases respectively, with 11 bases between them. Germline-derived CDR1 and CDR2 are SQVTM and ANQGSEA. This chain's CDR3 is CSVQPGLNTEAFF. The DNA for the CDR3 is TGCAGCGTCCAGCCAGGGTTGAACACTGAAGCTTTCTTT.

In its sample, this clone was seen a few times. This chain links TRBV9 with TRBJ2-2; D unresolved. Germline lookup yields CDR1 SGDLS and CDR2 YYNGEE. The CDR3 runs 15 residues. The ends were cut back, 2 bases at V and 0 bases at J, with 8 bases in the middle. CDR3 amino acids: CASSVSNANTGELFF. The CDR3 DNA follows: TGTGCCAGCAGCGTGTCTAACGCGAACACCGGGGAGCTGTTTTTT.

The CDR3 nucleotides read TGTGCCAGCAGCGGGGCAGGGGGGAACACTGAAGCTTTCTTT. Protein: CASSGAGGNTEAFF. V usage is TRBV13 and J usage is TRBJ1-1; 7 nucleotides line up with TRBD1. The CDR3 loop spans 14 amino acids. Per germline, CDR1 PRHDT and CDR2 FYEKMQ (reference sequence). The V gene end was trimmed by 5 bases and the J gene end by 1 base; junction bases not matched to a gene: 4.

The chain recombines TRBV16 with TRBJ1-1, with D unresolved. V shed 4 bases and J shed 8 bases, with 17 bases lying between them. The CDR3 has 14 residues. Germline assignment: CDR1 KGHSY and CDR2 FQNENV. CDR3 sequence: CASSRGGFLPEAFF. Written as DNA, the CDR3 is TGTGCCAGCAGCCGCGGCGGGTTTCTACCCGAAGCTTTCTTT.

The J gene is TRBJ1-2, the V gene TRBV5-6; D perhaps matches TRBD1 (6 bases). Germline CDR1 and CDR2: SGHDT and YYEEEE. The V end was cut by 4 bases, the J end by 3 bases, with 13 bases between. The CDR3 has 14 residues. CDR3 loop: CASSPWTVDYGYTF. DNA of the CDR3: TGTGCCAGCAGCCCATGGACAGTTGACTATGGCTACACCTTC.

This chain links TRBV29-1 with TRBJ2-3, with TRBD1 matching over 10 bases. The CDR3 runs to 14 residues. Germline CDR1 and CDR2: SQVTM and ANQGSEA. Trimming at V came to 3 bases and at J to 4 bases, leaving 4 bases not matched to a gene. The CDR3 region has the DNA TGCAGCGTTGATCGGGACAGGGGATCAGATACGCAGTATTTT. Translating it yields CSVDRDRGSDTQYF.

The genes are TRBV19 and TRBJ1-6; D is possibly TRBD1 (5 bases). This CDR3 has 15 amino acids. Germline V gives CDR1 LNHDA, CDR2 SQIVND (reference sequence). Between the trimmed V and J ends, which lost 1 base and 8 bases, there was a span of 12 bases. The CDR3 DNA is TGTGCCAGTAGTATAGCCGCCAGGGTCGATTCACCCCTCCACTTT. Translation gives CASSIAARVDSPLHF.

The J gene is TRBJ1-2, the V gene TRBV19, with 7 bases aligning to TRBD1. This CDR3 contains 15 residues. Germline trimming cut 3 bases from V and 6 bases from J; bases unmatched to any gene: 10. Germline values: CDR1 LNHDA, CDR2 SQIVND (reference sequence). The CDR3 sequence is CASSIVSGQADGYTF. In nucleotides, the CDR3 is TGTGCCAGTAGTATCGTCTCCGGACAGGCCGATGGCTACACCTTC.

The gene calls are TRBV7-9 and TRBJ2-2; D gene ambiguous. V lost 11 bases and J lost 4, with 5 bases in between. The CDR3 spans 10 residues. Germline CDR1 is SEHNR and CDR2 is FQNEAQ (reference sequence). CDR3 region: CALSTGELFF. In DNA, the CDR3 is TGTGCCCTCAGCACCGGGGAGCTGTTTTTT.